The rows below give T cell receptor beta chains drawn from one sample of a study of T-cell memory formation after mild COVID-19. TCRdb itself ran the 5' RACE reads through MiXCR, one entry per CDR3 protein. The data contain hundreds of thousands of distinct CDR3 sequences, roughly 8.2% of them seen just once; the ten biggest clones take up about 20%. The sequencing sample was made of PBMCs or a T cell subset sorted from them (not recorded which). These receptors originate from a man younger than 35 who had mild COVID-19 (a few samples of this study predate the infection). Cell type and time point are not known. Both conserved end residues are part of each CDR3. A D gene is named only where the DNA matches it firmly. Some rows have no size entry. The others give once, few or many, or a class for an expanded clone.

v_gene	d_gene	abundance	j_gene	CDR3nt	CDR3aa
TRBV12-3/TRBV12-4	-	-	TRBJ2-7	TGTGCCAGCAGTTTGTGGGCCCTGGACGAGCAGTACTTC	CASSLWALDEQYF
TRBV5-1	TRBD2	few	TRBJ2-3	TGCGCCAGCAGCCAGGGACCGACTAGCGGGGAGACGCAGTATTTT	CASSQGPTSGETQYF
TRBV27	-	-	TRBJ1-5	TGTGCCAGCAGTCCCCAGTGGGGGCTCGAGCAGCCCCAGCATTTT	CASSPQWGLEQPQHF
TRBV20-1	-	-	TRBJ2-7	TGCAGTGCTAGACTAGGGCAGGTAAATAACGAGCAGTACTTC	CSARLGQVNNEQYF
TRBV11-2	-	few	TRBJ1-1	TGTGCCAGCAGCTTAATTCGTTCGTCGAACAGGCCCACTGAAGCTTTCTTT	CASSLIRSSNRPTEAFF
TRBV12-3/TRBV12-4	-	-	TRBJ1-6	TGTGCCAGCAGTTTGGGGAGGACTCAGTCACCCCTCCACTTT	CASSLGRTQSPLHF
TRBV6-2/TRBV6-3	TRBD2	few	TRBJ2-5	TGTGCCAGCAGTTACGGGACTAGCGGGGGGGAAGAGACCCAGTACTTC	CASSYGTSGGEETQYF
TRBV6-1	-	few	TRBJ1-1	TGTGCCAGCAGTGAAGAGGGCAGTTACACTGAAGCTTTCTTT	CASSEEGSYTEAFF
TRBV4-2	-	few	TRBJ2-2	TGTGCCAGCAGCCAAGAGCTGGGGAGTACCGGGGAGCTGTTTTTT	CASSQELGSTGELFF
TRBV7-2	-	many	TRBJ1-1	TGTGCCAGCAGCTTTTCGATGAACACTGAAGCTTTCTTT	CASSFSMNTEAFF